This TCR beta chain was retrieved from a study of blood T cell repertoires in COVID-19. The data were produced by immunoSEQ multiplex PCR, yet TCRdb's version contains in-frame clones alone and is incomplete. Here the sample spans about 210,000 clones, approximately 80% being singletons. CDR3 length equals 12 residues. Trimming left V 7 bases short and J 11 bases short, with 12 bases between. CDR1 and CDR2 from the germline V gene are SNHLY and FYNNEI. Sequencing input: PBMCs or T cells enriched from blood (not recorded which). This chain links TRBV2 with TRBJ1-6; D gene ambiguous. This TCR was sampled from a young man with acute COVID-19. CDR3 DNA sequence: TGTGCCAGCAAACAAAGTTTAACACCCCTCCACTTT. Translation gives CASKQSLTPLHF.